These 3 T cell receptor beta chains were sequenced from one sample in a study of regulatory T cells in long-lasting Graves disease (dated by TCRdb to the early 2020s). The library was obtained by multiplex PCR. This sample was sequenced with an Illumina HiSeq 4000. CDR3 regions were amplified by Arm-PCR with iRepertoire HTBI primers to construct TCR beta libraries. Through fastp at Q25 and MiXCR, TCRdb rebuilt clones from the public reads, retaining in-frame beta chains. Rows are unified per CDR3 protein, each entry keeping the most common DNA and genes. The sample table shows roughly 300,000 distinct CDR3 sequences, and roughly 21% are seen once. In total, the top ten clones hold 29% of the sample. In the paper's terms, the time point label means: persistent/refractory GD, antithyroid drugs over 5 years with positive TRAb. RNA was extracted from PBMCs in TRIzol for both TCR sequencing and RNA sequencing.

The sequenced sample was peripheral blood mononuclear cells (PBMCs), obtained when the disease was refractory, from a patient treated with antithyroid drugs. These receptors were collected from a female donor with Graves disease.

This clonotype has ten or more counts. This rearrangement joins TRBV6-1 to TRBJ2-6; possibly TRBD1 or TRBD2 for D (5 bases each). Germline loops: CDR1 MNHNS, CDR2 SASEGT. Between the trimmed V and J ends, which lost 7 bases and 3 bases, there was a span of 16 bases. The CDR3 has 16 residues. Here the CDR3 reads CASNPGAAFGANVLTF. CDR3 nucleotides: TGTGCCAGCAACCCCGGGGCGGCCTTTGGGGCCAACGTCCTGACTTTC.

A remark on this clonotype: One end of the junction is discordant with germline, which a read error may explain. This chain joins TRBV7-2 and TRBJ1-3; no clear D gene. Germline CDR1 reads SGHTA; CDR2 reads FQGNSA. The CDR3 loop spans 13 amino acids. The CDR3 nucleotides read TGTGCCAGCAGCTCAGGCCCCGGAAACACCTTATATTTT. Translation: CASSSGPGNTLYF.

The CDR3 DNA reads TGTGCCAGCAACCTGGGCCCCGGGGAGCTGTTTTTT. Translating gives CASNLGPGELFF. This sequence joins TRBV3-1 and TRBJ2-2; D remains ambiguous. This CDR3 spans 12 amino acids. V was trimmed by 7 bases and J by 6 bases, leaving 9 bases between them. Germline loops: CDR1 LGHDT, CDR2 YNNKEL (reference sequence).